The clone carrying this T cell receptor beta chain was observed at least ten times. These data originate in a study of early T cells in non-severe SARS-CoV-2 infection. Each CDR3 protein gets one entry after TCRdb re-called the 5' RACE reads with MiXCR. Altogether tens of thousands of distinct CDR3 sequences are present, about 9.3% being singletons, with the ten largest covering approximately 15%. Germline V lookup: CDR1 DFQATT, CDR2 SNEGSKA (reference sequence). With V trimmed by 0 bases and J by 3 bases, 5 bases remained unmatched. The CDR3 runs to 16 residues. Sequencing was carried out using whole blood. This chain joins TRBV20-1 and TRBJ2-2; 9 nucleotides agree with TRBD2. This receptor was obtained from an adult who was a healthcare worker with PCR-confirmed SARS-CoV-2 infection or an uninfected control (not recorded which). Here the CDR3 DNA reads TGCAGTGCTAGAGATGCGGCGGGAGGGTACACCGGGGAGCTGTTTTTT. Translation: CSARDAAGGYTGELFF.